Given below is one TCR beta chain in context. The antigen is not known. Profiling relied on immunoSEQ multiplex PCR, and the TCRdb table lists in-frame clones only, not all of them. Among about 92,000 clones listed, approximately 90% were seen once. The CDR3 totals 15 residues. CDR1 and CDR2 from the germline V gene are LNHDA and SQIVND (reference sequence). Trimming shortened V by 3 bases and J by 3 bases, and 12 bases separated the two germline ends. Blood draws occurred at baseline, cycle 4 day 1, and cycle 7 day 1. The data stem from a study of OX40 agonist ivuxolimab in advanced cancers. Study-wide context: Enrollees could have had prior anti-PD-1, anti-PD-L1 or anti-CTLA-4 therapy, which approximately 38% had received. General study points: Some patients who did not respond also had low normalized T-cell clonal expansion.

The material was CD4+ or CD8+ T cells sorted from blood, obtained in a trial of the OX40 agonist ivuxolimab. This TCR derives from an adult with an advanced solid tumor such as melanoma, head and neck, liver or kidney cancer. This chain links TRBV19 with TRBJ1-5; D gene ambiguous. CDR3 region: CASSMWRLLNQPQHF. The CDR3 DNA reads TGTGCCAGTAGTATGTGGCGGCTACTCAATCAGCCCCAGCATTTT. Using reference TRBV19 and TRBJ1-5 for the parts outside the CDR3, the full variable domain is DGGITQSPKYLFRKEGQNVTLSCEQNLNHDAMYWYRQDPGQGLRLIYYSQIVNDFQKGDIAEGYSVSREKKESFPLTVTSAQKNPTAFYLCASSMWRLLNQPQHFGDGTRLSIL.